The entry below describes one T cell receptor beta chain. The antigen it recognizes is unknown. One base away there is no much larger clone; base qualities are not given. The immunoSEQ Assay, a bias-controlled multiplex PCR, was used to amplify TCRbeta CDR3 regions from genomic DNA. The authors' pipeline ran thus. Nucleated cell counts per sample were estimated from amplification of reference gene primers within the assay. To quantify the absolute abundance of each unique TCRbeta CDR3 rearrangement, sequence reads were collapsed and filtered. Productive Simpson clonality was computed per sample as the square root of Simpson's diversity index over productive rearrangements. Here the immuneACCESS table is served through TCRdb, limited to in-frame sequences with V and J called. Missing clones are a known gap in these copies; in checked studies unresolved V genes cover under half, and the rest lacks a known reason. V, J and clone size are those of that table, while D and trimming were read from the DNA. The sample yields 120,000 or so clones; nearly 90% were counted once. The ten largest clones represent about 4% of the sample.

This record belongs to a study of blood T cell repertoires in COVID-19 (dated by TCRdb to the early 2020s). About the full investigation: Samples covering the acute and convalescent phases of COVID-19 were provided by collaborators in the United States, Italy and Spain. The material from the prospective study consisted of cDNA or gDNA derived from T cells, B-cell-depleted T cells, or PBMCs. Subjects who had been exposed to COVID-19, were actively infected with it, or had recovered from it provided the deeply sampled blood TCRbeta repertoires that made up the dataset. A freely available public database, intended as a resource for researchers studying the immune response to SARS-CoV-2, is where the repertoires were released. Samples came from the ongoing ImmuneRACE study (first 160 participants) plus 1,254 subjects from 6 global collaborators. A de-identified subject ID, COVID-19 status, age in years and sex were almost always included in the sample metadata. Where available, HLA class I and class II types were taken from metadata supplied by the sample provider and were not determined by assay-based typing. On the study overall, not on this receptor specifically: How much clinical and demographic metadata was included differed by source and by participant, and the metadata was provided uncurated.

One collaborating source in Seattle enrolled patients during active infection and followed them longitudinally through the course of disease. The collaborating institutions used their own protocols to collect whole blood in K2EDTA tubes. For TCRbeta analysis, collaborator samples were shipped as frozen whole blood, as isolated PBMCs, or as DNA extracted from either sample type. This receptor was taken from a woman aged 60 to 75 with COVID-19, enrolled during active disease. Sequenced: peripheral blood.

CDR3 loop: CASSWRQSYEQYF. The nucleotides read TGCGCCAGCAGCTGGAGACAGTCCTACGAGCAGTACTTC. The chain is encoded by TRBV5-1 joined to TRBJ2-7; TRBD1 could be the D gene, as 5 bases match. V and J are truncated by 3 bases and 1 base respectively, leaving an intervening sequence of 8 bases. Inclusive of the bounding cysteine and phenylalanine, the CDR3 is 13 residues long. Of the read, only the CDR3 DNA is kept; its 39 bases are in frame from base 1. CDR1 and CDR2 (SGHRS, YFSETQ) derive from the germline V gene.